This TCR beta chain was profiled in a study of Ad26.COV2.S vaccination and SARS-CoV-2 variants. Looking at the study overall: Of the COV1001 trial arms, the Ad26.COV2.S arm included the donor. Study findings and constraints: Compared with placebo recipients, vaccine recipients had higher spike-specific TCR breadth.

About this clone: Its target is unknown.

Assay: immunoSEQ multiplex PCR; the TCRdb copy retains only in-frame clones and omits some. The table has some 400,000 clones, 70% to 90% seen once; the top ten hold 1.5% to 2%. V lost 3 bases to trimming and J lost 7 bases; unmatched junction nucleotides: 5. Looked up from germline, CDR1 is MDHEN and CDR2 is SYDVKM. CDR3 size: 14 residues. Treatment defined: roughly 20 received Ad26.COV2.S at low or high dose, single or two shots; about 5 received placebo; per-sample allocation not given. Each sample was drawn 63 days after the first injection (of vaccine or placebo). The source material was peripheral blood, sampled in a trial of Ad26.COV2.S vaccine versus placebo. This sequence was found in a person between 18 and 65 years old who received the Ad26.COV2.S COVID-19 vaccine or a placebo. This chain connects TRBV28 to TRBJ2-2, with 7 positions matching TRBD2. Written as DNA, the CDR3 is TGTGCCAGCAGTTTCGGGGGGTTGGGCGGGGAGCTGTTTTTT. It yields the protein CASSFGGLGGELFF.